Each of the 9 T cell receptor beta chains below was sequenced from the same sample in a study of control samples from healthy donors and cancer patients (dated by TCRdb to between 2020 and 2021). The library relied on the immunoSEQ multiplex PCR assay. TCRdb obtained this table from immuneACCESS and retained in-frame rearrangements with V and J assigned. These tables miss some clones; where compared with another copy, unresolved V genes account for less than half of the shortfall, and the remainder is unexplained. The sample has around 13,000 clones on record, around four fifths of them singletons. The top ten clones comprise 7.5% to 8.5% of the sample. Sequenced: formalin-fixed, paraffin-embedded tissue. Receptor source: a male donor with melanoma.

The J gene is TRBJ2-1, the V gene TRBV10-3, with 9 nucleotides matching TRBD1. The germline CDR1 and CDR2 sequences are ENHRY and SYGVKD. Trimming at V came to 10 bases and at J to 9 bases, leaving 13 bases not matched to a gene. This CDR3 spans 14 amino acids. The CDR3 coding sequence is TGTGCCACCGGGCCGGGACAGGGTCTCGGTGAGCAGTTCTTC. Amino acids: CATGPGQGLGEQFF.

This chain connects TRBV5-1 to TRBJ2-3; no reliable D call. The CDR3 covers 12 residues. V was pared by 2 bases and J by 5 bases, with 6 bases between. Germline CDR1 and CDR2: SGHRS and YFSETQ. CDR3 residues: CASSFNRDTQYF. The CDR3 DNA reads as TGCGCCAGCAGCTTTAACCGAGATACGCAGTATTTT.

DNA of the CDR3: TGTGCCAGCAGCTCTGACAGGGGGCTTGGAAACACCATATATTTT. Protein product: CASSSDRGLGNTIYF. This sequence joins TRBV7-7 and TRBJ1-3, with 10 bases identical to TRBD1. CDR1 and CDR2 (germline): SSHAT, FNYEAQ (reference sequence). Trimming at V came to 4 bases and at J to 3 bases, leaving 3 bases not matched to a gene. The CDR3 runs 15 residues.

The CDR3 here is CASSVTGGNNSPLHF. The CDR3 DNA reads TGTGCCAGCAGCGTAACAGGGGGGAATAATTCACCCCTCCACTTT. The chain couples TRBV9 to TRBJ1-6; 8 nucleotides line up with TRBD1. V shed 1 base and J 5 bases; nucleotides not matched to a gene: 2. The CDR3 is 15 amino acids. Germline CDR1 is SGDLS and CDR2 is YYNGEE.

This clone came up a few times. The CDR3 loop reads CASRLTSGGFYEQYF. CDR3 DNA: TGTGCCAGCAGACTGACTAGCGGGGGCTTCTACGAGCAGTACTTC. This chain uses TRBV28 with TRBJ2-7, with 12 bases lining up with TRBD2. Germline V lookup: CDR1 MDHEN, CDR2 SYDVKM. The V and J ends lost 6 bases and 3 bases, in that order; junction bases with no gene match: 6. The CDR3 loop spans 15 amino acids.

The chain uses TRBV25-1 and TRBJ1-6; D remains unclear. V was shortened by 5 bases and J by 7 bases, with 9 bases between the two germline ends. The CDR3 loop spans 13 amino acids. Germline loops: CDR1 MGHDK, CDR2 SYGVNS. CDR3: CASSKVENSPLHF. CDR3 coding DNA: TGTGCCAGCAGTAAAGTCGAAAATTCACCCCTCCACTTT.

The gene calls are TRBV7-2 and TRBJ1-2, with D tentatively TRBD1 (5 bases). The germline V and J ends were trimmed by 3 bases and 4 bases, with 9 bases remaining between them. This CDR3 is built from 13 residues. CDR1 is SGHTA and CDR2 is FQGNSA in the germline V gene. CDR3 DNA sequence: TGTGCCAGCAGCTTGGGACGGACCTATGGCTACACCTTC. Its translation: CASSLGRTYGYTF. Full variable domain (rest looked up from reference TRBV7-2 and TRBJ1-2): GAGVSQSPSNKVTEKGKDVELRCDPISGHTALYWYRQSLGQGLEFLIYFQGNSAPDKSGLPSDRFSAERTGGSVSTLTIQRTQQEDSAVYLCASSLGRTYGYTFGSGTRLTVV.

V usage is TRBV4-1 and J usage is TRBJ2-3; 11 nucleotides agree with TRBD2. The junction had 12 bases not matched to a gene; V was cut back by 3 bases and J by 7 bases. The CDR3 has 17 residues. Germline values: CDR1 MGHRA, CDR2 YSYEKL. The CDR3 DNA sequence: TGCGCCAGCAGCCAGGGTAGCGGGGGGGCCAAGTGGAATACGCAGTATTTT. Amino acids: CASSQGSGGAKWNTQYF.

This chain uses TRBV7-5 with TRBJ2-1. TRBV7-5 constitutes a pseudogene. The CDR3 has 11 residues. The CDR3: CARSLTAEQFF. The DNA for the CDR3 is TGTGCCAGAAGCTTAACGGCCGAGCAGTTCTTC.